The 14 T cell receptor beta chains given below trace back to one sample, sequenced in a study of CD8 T cells in Susac syndrome. After extraction with the RNeasy kit, roughly 0.5 to 1 ug of the RNA was reverse transcribed using random hexamers. TCRdb reanalysed the immunoSEQ multiplex PCR reads using MiXCR and keeps one entry per CDR3 protein. Of around 200,000 distinct CDR3 sequences listed, 90% to 95% are singletons. Source material: CD4+ T cells from PBMCs. These TCRs come from a human donor in good health.

This chain uses TRBV7-2 with TRBJ1-1; 12 nucleotides match TRBD1. CDR1 is SGHTA and CDR2 is FQGNSA in the germline V gene. The CDR3 consists of 14 residues. The V segment lost 6 bases and the J segment 6 bases; nucleotides outside the gene matches: 5. The CDR3 DNA is TGTGCCAGCAGGGGACAGGGGGCGGGGGCTGAAGCTTTCTTT. It codes for CASRGQGAGAEAFF.

The V call is TRBV20-1, the J call TRBJ2-7, with D possibly being TRBD1 (6 bases). Per the germline V gene, CDR1 is DFQATT and CDR2 is SNEGSKA (reference sequence). The CDR3 contains 15 residues. Trimming pared 5 bases from V and 2 bases from J, leaving 19 bases between. As DNA, the CDR3 is TGCAGTGCTGCCCCTCAGGGGAAGAGTACCTACGAGCAGTACGTC. Protein: CSAAPQGKSTYEQYV.

As DNA, the CDR3 is TGCAGCGTGCTACCTCAGGGAGGAAACACTGAAGCTTTCTTT. Protein sequence: CSVLPQGGNTEAFF. The chain has TRBV29-1 and TRBJ1-1, with a tentative D call TRBD1 (5 bases). V gave up 6 bases and J gave up 2 bases, with 16 bases separating them. CDR1 and CDR2 from the germline V gene are SQVTM and ANQGSEA. The CDR3 runs 14 residues.

The rearrangement uses TRBV20-1 and TRBJ2-5, with D tentatively TRBD2 (5 bases). Germline CDR1 DFQATT, CDR2 SNEGSKA (reference sequence). V was cut by 0 bases and J by 2 bases, with 13 bases left in between. There are 15 residues in the CDR3. The CDR3 DNA follows: TGCAGTGCTAGAGATCCCGCCGGGGAGCAAGAGACCCAGTACTTC. It encodes CSARDPAGEQETQYF.

The chain is built from TRBV27 and TRBJ1-1, with TRBD1 matching 8 bases. The CDR3 length is 15 residues. J gave up 4 bases and V 5 bases, and 9 bases lay outside the gene matches. Germline-derived CDR1 and CDR2 are MNHEY and SMNVEV (reference sequence). The CDR3 bases are TGTGCCAGCAGTCCCGGACAGGGTGAGGTCACTGAAGCTTTCTTT. It is translated as CASSPGQGEVTEAFF.

This chain connects TRBV11-2 to TRBJ1-3, with TRBD1 matching over 7 bases. This CDR3 comprises 16 residues. With 4 bases clipped from V and 0 bases from J, the junction kept 6 bases outside the gene matches. Germline assignment: CDR1 SGHAT and CDR2 FQNNGV. CDR3 bases: TGTGCCAGCAGCTCATTACAGGGGAGCTCTGGAAACACCATATATTTT. This encodes CASSSLQGSSGNTIYF.

The V gene is TRBV27, the J gene TRBJ2-2; D call uncertain. Germline-derived CDR1 and CDR2 are MNHEY and SMNVEV (reference sequence). CDR3 size: 14 residues. The V and J ends lost 2 bases and 6 bases respectively, with 10 bases between them. CDR3 bases: TGTGCCAGCAGTTTACTAGGCCCCGCCGGGGAGCTGTTTTTT. It encodes CASSLLGPAGELFF.

In this sample, this clonotype turned up a few times. CDR3 in DNA: TGCAGCGTTGAAACAGGGGGACGCTACAATGAGCAGTTCTTC. Translation: CSVETGGRYNEQFF. This chain connects TRBV29-1 to TRBJ2-1, with 8 bases aligning to TRBD1. The length of the CDR3 is 14 residues. Germline lookup yields CDR1 SQVTM and CDR2 ANQGSEA. The V segment lost 2 bases and the J segment 3 bases; nucleotides outside the gene matches: 3.

This chain uses TRBV7-2 with TRBJ1-2; D is perhaps TRBD1 (5 bases). The V end lost 5 bases, the J end lost 7 bases, and 14 bases lay between the germline ends. Germline values: CDR1 SGHTA, CDR2 FQGNSA. CDR3 size: 13 residues. For the CDR3, the DNA is TGTGCCAGCAGCCCAGGGACGGGACCTGGCTACACCTTC. Its protein product is CASSPGTGPGYTF.

The gene calls are TRBV27 and TRBJ1-2; tentative D call: TRBD1 (5 bases). CDR3 length equals 16 residues. Trimming took off 5 bases at V and 9 bases at J, with 25 bases between the two ends. Germline V gives CDR1 MNHEY, CDR2 SMNVEV (reference sequence). This chain's CDR3 is CASSPISGDLTVRYTF. The CDR3 coding sequence is TGTGCCAGCAGTCCCATTTCGGGGGACTTGACCGTGCGCTACACCTTC.

The gene calls are TRBV20-1 and TRBJ2-4; TRBD2 matches 11 bases. V dropped 6 bases and J dropped 5; count of bases not matched to a gene: 6. CDR3 length equals 14 residues. CDR1 DFQATT and CDR2 SNEGSKA come from the germline V gene (reference sequence). In DNA, the CDR3 is TGCAGTGCCTCCCAGGGACTAGCGGAAAACATTCAGTACTTC. This sequence encodes CSASQGLAENIQYF.

V and J are TRBV12-3 or TRBV12-4 and TRBJ2-5; D gene ambiguous. This CDR3 contains 13 residues. Trimming stripped 2 bases from V and 5 bases from J, with 9 bases between. CDR3 sequence: CASSLSPTETQYF. DNA for the CDR3: TGTGCCAGCAGTTTAAGTCCTACGGAGACCCAGTACTTC.

The chain employs TRBV20-1 and TRBJ2-5; 9 bases map to TRBD2. This CDR3 is built from 15 residues. Per germline, CDR1 DFQATT and CDR2 SNEGSKA (reference sequence). With V trimmed by 6 bases and J by 4 bases, 12 bases remained unmatched. DNA for the CDR3: TGCAGTGCGGAGCTTGGGCGGGGGGGCCGAGAGACCCAGTACTTC. It is translated as CSAELGRGGRETQYF.

The sample holds one count of this clonotype. V and J are TRBV2 and TRBJ2-7; no firm D call. Per germline, CDR1 SNHLY and CDR2 FYNNEI. Trimming stripped 0 bases from V and 3 bases from J, with 3 bases between. The CDR3 runs to 12 residues. The CDR3 coding sequence is TGTGCCAGCAGTGAAGCCAGCTACGAGCAGTACGTC. It codes for CASSEASYEQYV.